These T cell receptor beta chains were read from a single sample in a study of OX40 agonist ivuxolimab in advanced cancers. TCRdb's table, derived via immunoSEQ multiplex PCR, lists solely in-frame clones and lacks some. Found here are under 80,000 clones, around 86% of them singletons; the top ten hold 3.5% to 5%. The source was CD4+ or CD8+ T cells sorted from blood, collected in a trial of the OX40 agonist ivuxolimab. The receptors were gathered from an adult with an advanced solid tumor such as melanoma, head and neck, liver or kidney cancer. CDR3s include the opening cysteine and the closing phenylalanine or tryptophan. Each record gives: clone size, D gene, V gene, J gene, CDR3 DNA, CDR3 protein. D genes are given only for firm matches. Where a row states a size, it is once, few, many or the class of an expanded clone; other rows omit it.

clone size: NA; D gene: NA; V gene: TRBV7-5; J gene: TRBJ2-7; CDR3 DNA: TGTGTCAGAAGCCCAGGGGACAGCTCCTACGAGCAGTACTTC; CDR3 protein: CVRSPGDSSYEQYF
clone size: NA; D gene: TRBD2; V gene: TRBV29-1; J gene: TRBJ2-1; CDR3 DNA: TGCAGCGTTGAGAGGGTAGCGGGGTCGAATGAGCAGTTCTTC; CDR3 protein: CSVERVAGSNEQFF
clone size: once; D gene: TRBD1; V gene: TRBV25-1; J gene: TRBJ1-6; CDR3 DNA: TGTGCCAGCAGTGGGCAGGGGGCGAGTAATTCACCCCTCCACTTT; CDR3 protein: CASSGQGASNSPLHF
clone size: NA; D gene: NA; V gene: TRBV9; J gene: TRBJ1-1; CDR3 DNA: TGTGCCAGCAGCGTAGGATCGCAGTTAGTTGAAGCTTTCTTT; CDR3 protein: CASSVGSQLVEAFF
clone size: NA; D gene: NA; V gene: TRBV9; J gene: TRBJ2-5; CDR3 DNA: TGTGCCAGCAGTCCTGGGTCGGGAGAATGGGAGACCCAGTACTTC; CDR3 protein: CASSPGSGEWETQYF
clone size: NA; D gene: NA; V gene: TRBV6-1; J gene: TRBJ1-3; CDR3 DNA: TGTGCCAGCAGCCAGGAGGGTTATTCTGGAAACACCATATATTTT; CDR3 protein: CASSQEGYSGNTIYF
clone size: few; D gene: NA; V gene: TRBV7-9; J gene: TRBJ1-6; CDR3 DNA: TGTGCCAGCAGCTTCTTAGGGAGAAACAATTCACCCCTCCACTTT; CDR3 protein: CASSFLGRNNSPLHF
clone size: NA; D gene: NA; V gene: TRBV4-2; J gene: TRBJ2-1; CDR3 DNA: TGTGCCAGCAGCCAAGATCTGGCGGGATCCTACAATGAGCAGTTCTTC; CDR3 protein: CASSQDLAGSYNEQFF
clone size: once; D gene: NA; V gene: TRBV7-9; J gene: TRBJ2-3; CDR3 DNA: TGTGCCAGCAGCTTACGGGGAGCGGCGGGCGCAGATACGCAGTATTTT; CDR3 protein: CASSLRGAAGADTQYF
clone size: NA; D gene: NA; V gene: TRBV18; J gene: TRBJ2-3; CDR3 DNA: TGTGCCAGCTCACAGAGGGTCTCCACAGATACGCAGTATTTT; CDR3 protein: CASSQRVSTDTQYF
clone size: few; D gene: NA; V gene: TRBV19; J gene: TRBJ1-5; CDR3 DNA: TGTGCCAGTACCCTGGGGGAAGGATATAGCAATCAGCCCCAGCATTTT; CDR3 protein: CASTLGEGYSNQPQHF
clone size: NA; D gene: NA; V gene: TRBV10-1; J gene: TRBJ1-1; CDR3 DNA: TGCGCCAGCCGAGGGGACACTGAAGCTTTCTTT; CDR3 protein: CASRGDTEAFF
clone size: NA; D gene: NA; V gene: TRBV9; J gene: TRBJ2-1; CDR3 DNA: TGTGCCAGCAGCGGCGTAGATAATGAGCAGTTCTTC; CDR3 protein: CASSGVDNEQFF
clone size: NA; D gene: NA; V gene: TRBV15; J gene: TRBJ1-4; CDR3 DNA: TGTGCCACCAGCAGAGGCCCGGGAAATAATGAAAAACTGTTTTTT; CDR3 protein: CATSRGPGNNEKLFF
clone size: NA; D gene: NA; V gene: TRBV2; J gene: TRBJ2-3; CDR3 DNA: TGTGCCAGCAGGGGGGGTGGGTCCACAGATACGCAGTATTTT; CDR3 protein: CASRGGGSTDTQYF
clone size: NA; D gene: NA; V gene: TRBV27; J gene: TRBJ2-7; CDR3 DNA: TGTGCCAGCAGTTGGGGGAGCCCCCGCGAGCAGTACTTC; CDR3 protein: CASSWGSPREQYF
clone size: NA; D gene: NA; V gene: TRBV7-2; J gene: TRBJ2-1; CDR3 DNA: TGTGCCAGCAGCCTCCTTACCGTAGCTGGAGCGGATGAGCAGTTCTTC; CDR3 protein: CASSLLTVAGADEQFF
clone size: NA; D gene: NA; V gene: TRBV18; J gene: TRBJ2-3; CDR3 DNA: TGTGCCAGCTCACCACCGGGAACAGGGCTAGATACGCAGTATTTT; CDR3 protein: CASSPPGTGLDTQYF
clone size: NA; D gene: TRBD2; V gene: TRBV10-1; J gene: TRBJ2-1; CDR3 DNA: TGCGCCAGCAGTGAGGAGATAGCGGGAGTCCCGGGGCATGAGCAGTTCTTC; CDR3 protein: CASSEEIAGVPGHEQFF
clone size: NA; D gene: NA; V gene: TRBV11-2; J gene: TRBJ1-3; CDR3 DNA: TGTGCCAGCAGCTTAGCAACACATCCAAGAAACACCATATATTTT; CDR3 protein: CASSLATHPRNTIYF
clone size: NA; D gene: NA; V gene: TRBV7-9; J gene: TRBJ2-1; CDR3 DNA: TGTGCCAGCAGCTTAGAATTCAGGCAAGGCAATGAGCAGTTCTTC; CDR3 protein: CASSLEFRQGNEQFF
clone size: NA; D gene: NA; V gene: TRBV2; J gene: TRBJ2-1; CDR3 DNA: TGTGCCAGCACCCAAGGGGGTGATGAGCAGTTCTTC; CDR3 protein: CASTQGGDEQFF
clone size: NA; D gene: NA; V gene: TRBV7-6; J gene: TRBJ1-1; CDR3 DNA: TGTGCCAGCAGCTTAACCAGGAACACTGAAGCTTTCTTT; CDR3 protein: CASSLTRNTEAFF
clone size: NA; D gene: TRBD1; V gene: TRBV6-6; J gene: TRBJ1-4; CDR3 DNA: TGTGCCAGCAGTAAACAGGGGAGGGAAAAACTGTTTTTT; CDR3 protein: CASSKQGREKLFF
clone size: NA; D gene: NA; V gene: TRBV10-2; J gene: TRBJ2-1; CDR3 DNA: TGCGCCAGCAGTGAGGTAGTTTCGCCCTACAATGAGCAGTTCTTC; CDR3 protein: CASSEVVSPYNEQFF
clone size: NA; D gene: NA; V gene: TRBV18; J gene: TRBJ2-7; CDR3 DNA: TGTGCCAGCTCACCACCGAATCGGAAGGGCGACGAGCAGTACTTC; CDR3 protein: CASSPPNRKGDEQYF
clone size: NA; D gene: NA; V gene: TRBV19; J gene: TRBJ1-1; CDR3 DNA: TGTGCCAGTAGTATAGCGGGCGGCGGGGCTGAAGCTTTCTTT; CDR3 protein: CASSIAGGGAEAFF
clone size: NA; D gene: TRBD2; V gene: TRBV29-1; J gene: TRBJ2-1; CDR3 DNA: TGCAGCGTAATTACTAGCGGGAGTAAGGATGAGCAGTTCTTC; CDR3 protein: CSVITSGSKDEQFF
clone size: NA; D gene: TRBD1; V gene: TRBV7-9; J gene: TRBJ2-3; CDR3 DNA: TGTGCCAGCAGCACGGACAGGGGGCGACCAGATACGCAGTATTTT; CDR3 protein: CASSTDRGRPDTQYF
clone size: NA; D gene: NA; V gene: TRBV7-9; J gene: TRBJ1-1; CDR3 DNA: TGTGCCAGCAGCTTAGGGAGGGCGGTCCCCTCCACTGAAGCTTTCTTT; CDR3 protein: CASSLGRAVPSTEAFF
clone size: NA; D gene: TRBD1; V gene: TRBV7-9; J gene: TRBJ2-5; CDR3 DNA: TGTGCCAGCAGCCCACCCGGGACAGGGGGTTTGAAGACCCAGTACTTC; CDR3 protein: CASSPPGTGGLKTQYF
clone size: NA; D gene: NA; V gene: TRBV11-2; J gene: TRBJ2-3; CDR3 DNA: TGTGCCAGCAGCATGGGACTGCTCCGAGATACGCAGTATTTT; CDR3 protein: CASSMGLLRDTQYF
clone size: few; D gene: NA; V gene: TRBV5-5; J gene: TRBJ1-2; CDR3 DNA: TGTGCCAGCACCCGGAGGGGGAACTATGGCTACACCTTC; CDR3 protein: CASTRRGNYGYTF
clone size: few; D gene: NA; V gene: TRBV7-9; J gene: TRBJ1-5; CDR3 DNA: TGTGCCAGCAGCCCCGACGGAAATCAGCCCCAGCATTTT; CDR3 protein: CASSPDGNQPQHF
clone size: NA; D gene: NA; V gene: TRBV5-6; J gene: TRBJ1-1; CDR3 DNA: TGTGCCAGCAGCTTGGGATTCATGAACACTGAAGCTTTCTTT; CDR3 protein: CASSLGFMNTEAFF
clone size: NA; D gene: TRBD2; V gene: TRBV28; J gene: TRBJ2-1; CDR3 DNA: TGTGCCAGCAGTTTACCCCAGGGACTAGCTAGTGTGTACAATGAGCAGTTCTTC; CDR3 protein: CASSLPQGLASVYNEQFF
clone size: NA; D gene: TRBD2; V gene: TRBV29-1; J gene: TRBJ2-7; CDR3 DNA: TGCAGCGTTGCATGGACTAGCGGCTACGAGCAGTACTTC; CDR3 protein: CSVAWTSGYEQYF